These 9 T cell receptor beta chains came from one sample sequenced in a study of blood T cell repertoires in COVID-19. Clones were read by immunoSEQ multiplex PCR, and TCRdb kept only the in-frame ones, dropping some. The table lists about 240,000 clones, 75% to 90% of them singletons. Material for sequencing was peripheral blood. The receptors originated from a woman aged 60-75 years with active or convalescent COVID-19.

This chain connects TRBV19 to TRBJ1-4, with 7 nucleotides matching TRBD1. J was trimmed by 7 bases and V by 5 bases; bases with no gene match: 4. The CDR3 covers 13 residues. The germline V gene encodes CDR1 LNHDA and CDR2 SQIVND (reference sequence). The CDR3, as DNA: TGTGCCAGTAGTGGTGCAGGGGGTGAAAAACTGTTTTTT. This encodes CASSGAGGEKLFF.

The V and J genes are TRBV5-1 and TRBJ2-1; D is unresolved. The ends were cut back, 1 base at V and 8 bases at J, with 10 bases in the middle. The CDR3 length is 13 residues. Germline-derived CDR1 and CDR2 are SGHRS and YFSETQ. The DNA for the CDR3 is TGCGCCAGCAGCTTGCCCGGGTTGGATGAGCAGTTCTTC. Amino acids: CASSLPGLDEQFF.

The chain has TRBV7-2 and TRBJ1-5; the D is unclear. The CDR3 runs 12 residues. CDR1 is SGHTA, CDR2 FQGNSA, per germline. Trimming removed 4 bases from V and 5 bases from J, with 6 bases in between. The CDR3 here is CASSSQDQPQHF. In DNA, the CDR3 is TGTGCCAGCAGCTCCCAGGATCAGCCCCAGCATTTT.

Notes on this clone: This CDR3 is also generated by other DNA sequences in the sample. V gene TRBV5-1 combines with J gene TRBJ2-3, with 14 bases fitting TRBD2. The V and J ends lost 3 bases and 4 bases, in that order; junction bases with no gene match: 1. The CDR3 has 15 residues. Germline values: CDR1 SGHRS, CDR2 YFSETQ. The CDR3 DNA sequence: TGCGCCAGCAGCTCGACTAGCGGGGGGGCAGATACGCAGTATTTT. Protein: CASSSTSGGADTQYF.

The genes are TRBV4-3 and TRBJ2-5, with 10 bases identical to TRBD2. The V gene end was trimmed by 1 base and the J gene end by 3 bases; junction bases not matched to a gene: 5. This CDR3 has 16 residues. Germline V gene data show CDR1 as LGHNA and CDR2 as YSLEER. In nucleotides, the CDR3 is TGCGCCAGCAGCCAAGGTTTAACTAGCGGGGAAGAGACCCAGTACTTC. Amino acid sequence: CASSQGLTSGEETQYF.

For the CDR3, the DNA is TGTGCCTGCCCGGGACTAATTCAAAGGGAAGCTTTCTTT. The encoded protein is CACPGLIQREAFF. The chain carries TRBV30 and TRBJ1-1; the D gene is possibly TRBD1 (5 bases). The V and J ends lost 6 bases and 8 bases respectively, with 19 bases between them. This CDR3 has 13 residues. The germline V gene encodes CDR1 GTSNPN and CDR2 SVGIG (reference sequence).

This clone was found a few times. The CDR3 sequence is CASSLETSVYNEQFF. The CDR3, as DNA: TGTGCCAGCAGCTTAGAAACTTCGGTGTACAATGAGCAGTTCTTC. The rearrangement links TRBV11-3 to TRBJ2-1, with D unresolved. Germline V gene lookup returns CDR1 SGHNT and CDR2 YENEEA. Trimming took 0 bases from V and 4 from J, leaving 10 bases between them. The CDR3 loop spans 15 amino acids.

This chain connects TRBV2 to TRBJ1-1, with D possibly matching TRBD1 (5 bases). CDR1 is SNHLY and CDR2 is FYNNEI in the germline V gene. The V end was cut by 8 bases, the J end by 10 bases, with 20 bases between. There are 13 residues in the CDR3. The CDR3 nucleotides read TGTGCCAGCTGCACCCTCTCGGGGGGGGTAGCTTTCTTT. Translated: CASCTLSGGVAFF.

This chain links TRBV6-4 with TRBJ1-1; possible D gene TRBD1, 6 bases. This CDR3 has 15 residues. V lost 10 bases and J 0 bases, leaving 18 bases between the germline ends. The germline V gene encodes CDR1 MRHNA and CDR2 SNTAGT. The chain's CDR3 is CATTPGRGLNTEAFF. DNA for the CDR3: TGTGCCACCACACCGGGCAGGGGACTGAACACTGAAGCTTTCTTT.